The 8 T cell receptor beta chains reported below all come from one sample, sequenced in a study of T cell responses to AZD1222 COVID-19 vaccine. TCRdb keeps only in-frame clones here, not all; method: immunoSEQ multiplex PCR. Here the sample spans roughly 100,000 clones, 80% to 90% being singletons. The sequences come from peripheral blood, collected 28 days after the second AZD1222 dose. These receptors all stem from an adult who received the AZD1222 COVID-19 vaccine.

This chain connects TRBV15 to TRBJ1-2; no definite D call. The V end lost 0 bases, the J end lost 7 bases, and 6 bases lay between the germline ends. The length of the CDR3 is 12 residues. Germline loops: CDR1 LNHNV, CDR2 YYDKDF (reference sequence). The CDR3 loop reads CATSRDAIGYTF. CDR3 nucleotide sequence: TGTGCCACCAGCAGAGATGCCATTGGCTACACCTTC.

The chain uses TRBV7-7 and TRBJ1-5; 8 bases are shared with TRBD1. This CDR3 contains 18 residues. V lost 5 bases, J lost 1 base, and 13 bases stayed unmatched. Germline V gene data show CDR1 as SSHAT and CDR2 as FNYEAQ (reference sequence). CDR3: CASSRREEGTGSNQPQHF. CDR3 DNA sequence: TGTGCCAGCAGCCGTAGGGAGGAGGGGACAGGAAGCAATCAGCCCCAGCATTTT.

This clone was observed at least ten times. The chain couples TRBV5-1 to TRBJ1-6, with TRBD1 matching over 7 bases. The CDR3 runs to 16 residues. CDR1 and CDR2 (germline): SGHRS, YFSETQ. The trim removed 4 bases at V and 8 bases at J, leaving 12 bases unmatched. The CDR3 reads CASSPDPGTAYSPLHF. The DNA for the CDR3 is TGCGCCAGCAGCCCCGACCCCGGGACAGCTTATTCACCCCTCCACTTT.

V usage is TRBV7-2 and J usage is TRBJ2-1; D uncertain. The germline CDR1 and CDR2 sequences are SGHTA and FQGNSA. The CDR3 is 13 amino acids. Trimming removed 3 bases at V and 6 bases at J, with 9 bases between. This CDR3 reads CASSFGRFNEQFF. The CDR3 bases are TGTGCCAGCAGCTTCGGTCGGTTCAATGAGCAGTTCTTC.

This chain uses TRBV18 with TRBJ1-1; D is unclear. The V gene lost 6 bases and the J gene lost 2 bases, with 16 bases spanning the gap. CDR1 and CDR2 (germline): KGHSH, LQKENI. This CDR3 has 15 residues. The CDR3 loop is CASSDMGSYNTEAFF. The CDR3 DNA reads as TGTGCCAGCTCCGACATGGGTAGCTATAACACTGAAGCTTTCTTT.

The chain links TRBV28 to TRBJ1-1; D gene unclear. This CDR3 has 13 amino acids. Trimming took off 7 bases at V and 1 base at J, with 10 bases between the two ends. Germline loops: CDR1 MDHEN, CDR2 SYDVKM. CDR3 protein: CASIPRRNTEAFF. In nucleotides, the CDR3 is TGTGCCAGCATTCCCCGACGGAACACTGAAGCTTTCTTT.

The V and J genes are TRBV11-2 and TRBJ2-7, with TRBD2 identical over 11 bases. Germline V gene data show CDR1 as SGHAT and CDR2 as FQNNGV. V lost 4 bases, J lost 0 bases, and 5 bases stayed unmatched. The CDR3 spans 16 residues. This chain's CDR3 is CASSSLAGGTSYEQYF. CDR3 bases: TGTGCCAGCAGCTCCCTAGCGGGAGGTACCTCCTACGAGCAGTACTTC.

The gene calls are TRBV27 and TRBJ2-7; 7 bases line up with TRBD2. V shed 3 bases and J 0 bases; nucleotides not matched to a gene: 8. The CDR3 length is 16 residues. CDR1 MNHEY and CDR2 SMNVEV come from the germline V gene (reference sequence). In nucleotides, the CDR3 is TGTGCCAGCAGTTTCGGGTGGGGAGGGAACTCCTACGAGCAGTACTTC. It is translated as CASSFGWGGNSYEQYF.